This TCR beta chain emerged from a study of blood T cell repertoires in COVID-19. Background on the study: Some COVID-19 samples were acute and others convalescent; all came from the United States, Italy and Spain.

The germline V gene encodes CDR1 SEHNR and CDR2 FQNEAQ (reference sequence). This CDR3 has 14 amino acids. Trimming took 1 base from V and 3 from J, leaving 7 bases between them. The protocol was immunoSEQ multiplex PCR, while the TCRdb copy is restricted to in-frame clones and leaves out a portion. The sample holds around 24,000 clones, roughly 79% seen once. This receptor was obtained from a man aged 80 or over with active or convalescent COVID-19. This chain uses TRBV7-9 with TRBJ1-5, with a tentative D call TRBD1 (5 bases). Specimen: peripheral blood. CDR3 loop: CASSLGRDNQPQHF. The CDR3 DNA reads TGTGCCAGCAGCTTAGGCAGGGACAATCAGCCCCAGCATTTT.